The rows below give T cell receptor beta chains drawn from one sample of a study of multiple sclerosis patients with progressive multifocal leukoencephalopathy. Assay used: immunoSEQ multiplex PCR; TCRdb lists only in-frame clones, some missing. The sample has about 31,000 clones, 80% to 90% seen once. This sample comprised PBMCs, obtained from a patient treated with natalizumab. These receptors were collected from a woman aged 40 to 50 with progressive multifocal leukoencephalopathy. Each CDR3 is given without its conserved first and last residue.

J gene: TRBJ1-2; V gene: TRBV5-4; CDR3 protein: ASSLGQGTTFGYT
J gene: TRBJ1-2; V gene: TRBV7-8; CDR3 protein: ASSLVRQEALYGYT
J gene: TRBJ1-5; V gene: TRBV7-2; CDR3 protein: ASSSGGGNQPQH
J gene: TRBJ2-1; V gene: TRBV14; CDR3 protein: ASTTSGRVVDEQF
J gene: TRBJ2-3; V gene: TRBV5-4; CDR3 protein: ASSSRLALDTQY
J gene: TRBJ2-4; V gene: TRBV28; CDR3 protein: ASSPGGAKNIQY
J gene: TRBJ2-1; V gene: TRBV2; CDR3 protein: ASSRTGVEQF
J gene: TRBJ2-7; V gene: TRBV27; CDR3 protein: ASSLSLLLNEQY
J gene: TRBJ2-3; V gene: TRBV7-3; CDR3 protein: ASSSTGASTSTDTQY
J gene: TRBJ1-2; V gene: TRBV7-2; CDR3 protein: ASSLDRWGTSTYGYT
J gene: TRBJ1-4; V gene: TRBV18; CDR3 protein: ASSDLANEKLF
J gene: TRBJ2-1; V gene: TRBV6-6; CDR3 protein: ASSNPGTSGSQEQF
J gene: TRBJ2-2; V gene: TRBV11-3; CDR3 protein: ASSLVGANTGELF
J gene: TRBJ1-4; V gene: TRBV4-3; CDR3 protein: ASSQVGREKLF
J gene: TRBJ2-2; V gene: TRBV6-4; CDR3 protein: ASSDGSDTGELF
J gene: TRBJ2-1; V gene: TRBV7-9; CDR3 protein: ASSVDLALYEQF
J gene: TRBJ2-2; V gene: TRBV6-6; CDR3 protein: ASSGETANTGELF
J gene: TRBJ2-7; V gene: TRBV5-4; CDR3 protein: ASSRAGGISYEQY
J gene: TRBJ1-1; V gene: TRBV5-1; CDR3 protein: ASSAREKGTEAF
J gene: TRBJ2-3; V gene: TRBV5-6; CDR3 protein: ASSQDFTDTQY
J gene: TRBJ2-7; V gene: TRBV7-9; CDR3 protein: ASSLDYSRHEQY
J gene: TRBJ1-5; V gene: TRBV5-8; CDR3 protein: ASSLRRGLEPQH